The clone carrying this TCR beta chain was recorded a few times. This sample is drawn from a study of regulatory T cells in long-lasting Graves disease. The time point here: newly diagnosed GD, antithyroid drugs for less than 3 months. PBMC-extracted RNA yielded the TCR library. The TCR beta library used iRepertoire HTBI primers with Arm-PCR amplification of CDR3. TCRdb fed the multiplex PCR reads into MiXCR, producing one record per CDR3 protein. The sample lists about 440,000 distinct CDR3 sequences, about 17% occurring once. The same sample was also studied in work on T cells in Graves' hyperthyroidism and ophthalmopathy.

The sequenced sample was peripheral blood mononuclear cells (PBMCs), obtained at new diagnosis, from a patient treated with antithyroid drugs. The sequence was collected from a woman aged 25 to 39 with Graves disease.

The CDR3 sequence: CASSLSSTYEQYF. CDR3 in DNA: TGTGCCAGCAGTTTGTCTTCCACCTACGAGCAGTACTTC. The J gene is TRBJ2-7, the V gene TRBV12-3 or TRBV12-4; D is undetermined. The CDR3 has 13 residues. V was trimmed by 3 bases and J by 2 bases, leaving 8 bases between them.